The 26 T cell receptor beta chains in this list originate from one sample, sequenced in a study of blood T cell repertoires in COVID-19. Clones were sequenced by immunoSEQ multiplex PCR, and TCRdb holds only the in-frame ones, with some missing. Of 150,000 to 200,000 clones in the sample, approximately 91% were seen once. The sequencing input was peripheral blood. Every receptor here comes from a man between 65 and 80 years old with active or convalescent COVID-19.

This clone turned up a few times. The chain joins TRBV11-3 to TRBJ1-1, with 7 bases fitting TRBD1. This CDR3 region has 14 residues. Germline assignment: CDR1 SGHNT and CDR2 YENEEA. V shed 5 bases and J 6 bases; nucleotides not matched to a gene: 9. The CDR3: CASSPGGGIAEAFF. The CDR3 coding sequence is TGTGCCAGCAGCCCCGGAGGGGGCATAGCTGAAGCTTTCTTT.

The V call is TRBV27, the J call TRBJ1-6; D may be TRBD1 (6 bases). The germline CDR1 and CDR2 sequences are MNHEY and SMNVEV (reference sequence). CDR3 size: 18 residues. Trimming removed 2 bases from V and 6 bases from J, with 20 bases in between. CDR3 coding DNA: TGTGCCAGCAGTTTACGAGGGGCGGGGGGGCGAGGTAATTCACCCCTCCACTTT. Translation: CASSLRGAGGRGNSPLHF.

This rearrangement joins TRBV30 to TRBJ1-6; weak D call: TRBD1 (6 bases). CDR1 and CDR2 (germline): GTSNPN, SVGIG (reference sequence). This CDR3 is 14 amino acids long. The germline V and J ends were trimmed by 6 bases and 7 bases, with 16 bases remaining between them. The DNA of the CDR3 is TGTGCCTGTAACAAGGACAGCGTAAATTCACCCCTCCACTTT. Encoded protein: CACNKDSVNSPLHF.

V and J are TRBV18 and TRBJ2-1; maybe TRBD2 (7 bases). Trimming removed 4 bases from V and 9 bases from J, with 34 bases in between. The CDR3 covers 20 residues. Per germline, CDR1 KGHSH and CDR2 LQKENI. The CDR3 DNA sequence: TGTGCCAGCTCACTCTTGGCGGGCGGGGGCAAAAAGATCCGTTTGGGTGAGCAGTTCTTC. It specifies CASSLLAGGGKKIRLGEQFF.

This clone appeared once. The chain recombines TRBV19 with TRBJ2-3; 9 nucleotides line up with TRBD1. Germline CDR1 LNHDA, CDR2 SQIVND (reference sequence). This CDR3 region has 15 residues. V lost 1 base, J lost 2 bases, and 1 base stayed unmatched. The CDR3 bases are TGTGCCAGTAGTATAGGGGACAGGGACACAGATACGCAGTATTTT. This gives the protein CASSIGDRDTDTQYF.

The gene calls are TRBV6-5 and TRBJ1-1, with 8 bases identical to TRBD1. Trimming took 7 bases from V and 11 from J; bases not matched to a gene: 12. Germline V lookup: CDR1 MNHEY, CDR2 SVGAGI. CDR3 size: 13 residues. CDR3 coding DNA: TGTGCCAGCAACCCGGACAGGGCTAAGGGGGCTTTCTTT. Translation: CASNPDRAKGAFF.

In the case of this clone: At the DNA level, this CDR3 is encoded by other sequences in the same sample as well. The CDR3: CASSQGGANYGYTF. CDR3 nucleotide sequence: TGTGCCAGCAGCCAAGGGGGAGCTAACTATGGCTACACCTTC. The chain carries TRBV3-1 (or the pseudogene TRBV3-2) and TRBJ1-2; no firm D call. The V gene lost 1 base and the J gene lost 0 bases, with 6 bases spanning the gap. Looked up from germline, CDR1 is LGHDT and CDR2 is YNNKEL (reference sequence). This CDR3 is 14 amino acids long.

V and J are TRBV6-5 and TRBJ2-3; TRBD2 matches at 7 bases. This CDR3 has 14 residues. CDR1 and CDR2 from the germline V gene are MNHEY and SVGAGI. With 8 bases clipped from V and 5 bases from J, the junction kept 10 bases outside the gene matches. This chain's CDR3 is CASGRTRRLDTQYF. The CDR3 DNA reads TGTGCCAGCGGCAGGACTAGACGGCTAGATACGCAGTATTTT.

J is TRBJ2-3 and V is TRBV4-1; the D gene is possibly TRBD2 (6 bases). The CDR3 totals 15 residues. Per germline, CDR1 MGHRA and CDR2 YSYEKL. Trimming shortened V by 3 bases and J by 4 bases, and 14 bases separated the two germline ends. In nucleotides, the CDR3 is TGCGCCAGCAGCCAGGTGGCGGGGCTCGCAGATACGCAGTATTTT. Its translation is CASSQVAGLADTQYF.

CDR3 coding DNA: TGTGCCAGCAGCCAAGATTTTTACTCCTACGAGCAGTACTTC. It codes for CASSQDFYSYEQYF. The rearrangement links TRBV3-1 (or the pseudogene TRBV3-2) to TRBJ2-7; D uncertain. The V gene lost 0 bases and the J gene lost 0 bases, with 6 bases spanning the gap. The CDR3 is 14 residues long. The germline CDR1 and CDR2 sequences are LGHDT and YNNKEL (reference sequence).

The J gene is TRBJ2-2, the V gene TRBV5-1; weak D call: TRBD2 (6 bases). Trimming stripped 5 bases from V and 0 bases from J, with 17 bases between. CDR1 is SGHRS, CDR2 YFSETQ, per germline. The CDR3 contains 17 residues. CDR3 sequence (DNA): TGCGCCAGCAGAGTTGGCGGGGTGTCCACGAACACCGGGGAGCTGTTTTTT. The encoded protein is CASRVGGVSTNTGELFF.

The CDR3 DNA sequence: TGCGCCAGCAGTCGGCGGGACAGGGTATTTGACGAGCAGTACTTC. Translation: CASSRRDRVFDEQYF. J is TRBJ2-7 and V is TRBV23-1; the match to TRBD1 covers 9 bases. TRBV23-1 is an ORF, and what it does is uncertain. CDR3 length equals 15 residues. Trimming removed 4 bases from V and 5 bases from J; junction bases left unmatched: 9.

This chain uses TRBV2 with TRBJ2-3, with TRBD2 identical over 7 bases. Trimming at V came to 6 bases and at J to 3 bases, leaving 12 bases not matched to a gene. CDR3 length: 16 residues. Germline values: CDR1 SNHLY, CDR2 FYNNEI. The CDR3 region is CASSVELAPGTDTQYF. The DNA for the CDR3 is TGTGCCAGCAGCGTCGAACTAGCGCCAGGGACAGATACGCAGTATTTT. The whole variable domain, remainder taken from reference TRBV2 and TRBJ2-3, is EPEVTQTPSHQVTQMGQEVILRCVPISNHLYFYWYRQILGQKVEFLVSFYNNEISEKSEIFDDQFSVERPDGSNFTLKIRSTKLEDSAMYFCASSVELAPGTDTQYFGPGTRLTVL.

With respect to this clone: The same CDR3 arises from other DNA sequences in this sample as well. CDR3 nucleotides: TGTGCCAGCAGTGAGCAGGGGGCGAACTATGGCTACACCTTC. Translated, it gives CASSEQGANYGYTF. This rearrangement joins TRBV2 to TRBJ1-2, with TRBD1 matching 8 bases. Trimming cost V 3 bases and J 2 bases; bases outside gene matches: 2. Germline V gene sequence: CDR1 SNHLY, CDR2 FYNNEI. CDR3 length: 14 amino acids.

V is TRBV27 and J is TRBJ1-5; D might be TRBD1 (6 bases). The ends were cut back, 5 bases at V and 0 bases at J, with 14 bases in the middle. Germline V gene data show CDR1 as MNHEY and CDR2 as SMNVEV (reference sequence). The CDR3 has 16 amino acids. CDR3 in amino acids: CASSPDRLYSNQPQHF. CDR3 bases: TGTGCCAGCAGTCCGGACAGACTCTATAGCAATCAGCCCCAGCATTTT.

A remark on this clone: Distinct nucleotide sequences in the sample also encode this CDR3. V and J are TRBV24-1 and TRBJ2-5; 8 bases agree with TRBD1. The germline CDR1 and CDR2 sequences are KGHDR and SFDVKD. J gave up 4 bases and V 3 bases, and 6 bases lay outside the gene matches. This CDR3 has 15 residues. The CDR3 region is CATSDPSTGGETQYF. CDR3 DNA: TGTGCCACCAGTGATCCTTCAACAGGGGGAGAGACCCAGTACTTC.

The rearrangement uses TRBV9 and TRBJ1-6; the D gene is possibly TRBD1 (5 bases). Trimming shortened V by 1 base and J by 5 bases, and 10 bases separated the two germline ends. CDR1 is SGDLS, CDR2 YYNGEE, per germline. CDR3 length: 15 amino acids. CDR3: CASSVSGGNNSPLHF. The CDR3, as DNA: TGTGCCAGCAGCGTATCGGGGGGTAATAATTCACCCCTCCACTTT.

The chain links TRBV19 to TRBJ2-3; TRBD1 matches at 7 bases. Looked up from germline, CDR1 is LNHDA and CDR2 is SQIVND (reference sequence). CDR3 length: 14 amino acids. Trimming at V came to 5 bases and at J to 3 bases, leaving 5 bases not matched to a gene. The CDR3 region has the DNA TGTGCCAGTAGTGAAAGGGGGCAGACAGATACGCAGTATTTT. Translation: CASSERGQTDTQYF. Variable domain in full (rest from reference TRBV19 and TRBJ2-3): DGGITQSPKYLFRKEGQNVTLSCEQNLNHDAMYWYRQDPGQGLRLIYYSQIVNDFQKGDIAEGYSVSREKKESFPLTVTSAQKNPTAFYLCASSERGQTDTQYFGPGTRLTVL.

This CDR3 is CAGKTGVGTEAFF. CDR3 DNA sequence: TGTGCCGGTAAGACAGGGGTTGGGACTGAAGCTTTCTTT. The rearrangement uses TRBV28 and TRBJ1-1; 8 bases align to TRBD1. V was pared by 11 bases and J by 5 bases, with 10 bases of the junction left unmatched. This CDR3 is 13 amino acids long. Germline V gene sequence: CDR1 MDHEN, CDR2 SYDVKM.

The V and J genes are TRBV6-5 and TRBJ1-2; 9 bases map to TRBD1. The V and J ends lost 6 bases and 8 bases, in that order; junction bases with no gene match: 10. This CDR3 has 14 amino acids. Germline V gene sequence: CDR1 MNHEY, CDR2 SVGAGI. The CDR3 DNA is TGTGCCAGCAGACAGGGGGCTTCAACTAGGGGCTACACCTTC. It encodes CASRQGASTRGYTF.

CDR3 in DNA: TGTGCCTGGAGTCGGAACAGAAACTACAATGAGCAGTTCTTC. Protein: CAWSRNRNYNEQFF. This chain uses TRBV30 with TRBJ2-1; D call uncertain. The V gene lost 2 bases and the J gene lost 3 bases, with 11 bases spanning the gap. The CDR3 sequence is 14 residues long. Germline V gene sequence: CDR1 GTSNPN, CDR2 SVGIG (reference sequence).

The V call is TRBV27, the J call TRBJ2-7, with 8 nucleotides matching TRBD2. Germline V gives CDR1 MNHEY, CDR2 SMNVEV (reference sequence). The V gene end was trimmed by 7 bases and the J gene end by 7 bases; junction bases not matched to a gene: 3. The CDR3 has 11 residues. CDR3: CASKGGGEQYF. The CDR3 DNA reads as TGTGCCAGCAAAGGCGGGGGGGAGCAGTACTTC.

The CDR3 nucleotides are TGTGCCATCAGTGCCGTTGGTACGCAACGGGGACTAGCGGAGACAGATACGCAGTATTTT. Its protein product is CAISAVGTQRGLAETDTQYF. The J gene is TRBJ2-3, the V gene TRBV10-3, with 11 bases matching TRBD2. The CDR3 totals 20 residues. J gave up 3 bases and V 4 bases, and 18 bases lay outside the gene matches. Germline-derived CDR1 and CDR2 are ENHRY and SYGVKD.

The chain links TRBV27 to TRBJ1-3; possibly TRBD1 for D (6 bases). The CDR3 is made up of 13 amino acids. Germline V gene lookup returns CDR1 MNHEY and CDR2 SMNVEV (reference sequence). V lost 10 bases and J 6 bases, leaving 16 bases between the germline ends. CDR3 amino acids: CANKQGMVNTIYF. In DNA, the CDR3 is TGTGCCAACAAGCAGGGGATGGTAAACACCATATATTTT.

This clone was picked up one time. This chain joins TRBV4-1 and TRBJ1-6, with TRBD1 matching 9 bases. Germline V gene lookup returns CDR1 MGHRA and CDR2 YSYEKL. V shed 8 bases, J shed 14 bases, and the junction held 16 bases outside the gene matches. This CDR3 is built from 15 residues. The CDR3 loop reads CASEPGTGGGESLHF. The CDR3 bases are TGCGCCAGCGAACCGGGAACAGGGGGCGGAGAATCCCTCCACTTT.

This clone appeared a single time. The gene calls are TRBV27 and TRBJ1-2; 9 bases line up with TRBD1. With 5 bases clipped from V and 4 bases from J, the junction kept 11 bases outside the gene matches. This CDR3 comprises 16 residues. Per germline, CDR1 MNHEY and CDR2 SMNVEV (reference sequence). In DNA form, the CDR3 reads TGTGCCAGCAGTCCGCTCGGGACAGGGAGAATCTATGGCTACACCTTC. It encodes CASSPLGTGRIYGYTF.